Shown below are 26 T cell receptor beta chains from a single sample sequenced in a study of T cell responses to AZD1222 COVID-19 vaccine. Profiling relied on immunoSEQ multiplex PCR, and the TCRdb table lists in-frame clones only, not all of them. The sample contains around 100,000 clones, about 93% of which appear only once. Sequencing used peripheral blood, obtained on day 0 of AZD1222 vaccination. These receptors came from an adult in good health.

The chain couples TRBV2 to TRBJ2-1; 8 bases match TRBD2. Looked up from germline, CDR1 is SNHLY and CDR2 is FYNNEI. V lost 8 bases to trimming and J lost 8 bases; unmatched junction nucleotides: 11. The CDR3 sequence is 14 residues long. This chain's CDR3 is CASGSAGGSDEQFF. DNA for the CDR3: TGTGCCAGCGGGTCCGCGGGAGGTTCCGATGAGCAGTTCTTC.

V usage is TRBV7-3 and J usage is TRBJ2-3; D possibly corresponds to TRBD2 (5 bases). CDR1 is SGHTA, CDR2 FQGTGA, per germline. V was pared by 5 bases and J by 5 bases, with 17 bases between. There are 15 residues in the CDR3. The CDR3 spells CASSRDGRAGDTQYF. Written as DNA, the CDR3 is TGTGCCAGCAGCCGCGATGGACGTGCGGGAGATACGCAGTATTTT. Full variable domain (remainder filled in from reference TRBV7-3 and TRBJ2-3): GAGVSQTPSNKVTEKGKYVELRCDPISGHTALYWYRQSLGQGPEFLIYFQGTGAADDSGLPNDRFFAVRPEGSVSTLKIQRTERGDSAVYLCASSRDGRAGDTQYFGPGTRLTVL.

The V call is TRBV12-3 or TRBV12-4, the J call TRBJ2-3; D is unclear. The CDR3 extends over 12 amino acids. V was trimmed by 3 bases and J by 6 bases, leaving 7 bases between them. The CDR3 is CASSFLVDTQYF. CDR3 coding DNA: TGTGCCAGCAGTTTCTTGGTGGATACGCAGTATTTT.

The chain recombines TRBV3-1 (or the pseudogene TRBV3-2) with TRBJ1-2, with D tentatively TRBD1 (5 bases). The germline CDR1 and CDR2 sequences are LGHDT and YNNKEL (reference sequence). The germline V and J ends were trimmed by 3 bases and 4 bases, with 9 bases remaining between them. The CDR3 has 13 amino acids. The CDR3: CASSQSGIYGYTF. The CDR3 nucleotides read TGTGCCAGCAGCCAGTCAGGGATCTATGGCTACACCTTC.

V gene TRBV28 combines with J gene TRBJ1-6; no definite D call. The CDR3 has 15 residues. The germline V and J ends were trimmed by 2 bases and 6 bases, with 11 bases remaining between them. Per the germline V gene, CDR1 is MDHEN and CDR2 is SYDVKM. CDR3 protein: CASSLLRSSNSPLHF. The CDR3 coding sequence is TGTGCCAGCAGTTTACTCCGCTCCAGTAATTCACCCCTCCACTTT.

The chain joins TRBV4-3 to TRBJ1-6, with TRBD1 matching over 7 bases. The CDR3 runs 18 residues. The V gene end was trimmed by 0 bases and the J gene end by 9 bases; junction bases not matched to a gene: 14. The germline gives CDR1 LGHNA, CDR2 YSLEER. Here the CDR3 reads CASSQDIPTGSDGSPLHF. As DNA, the CDR3 is TGCGCCAGCAGCCAAGATATCCCGACAGGGTCGGACGGTTCACCCCTCCACTTT.

The chain uses TRBV11-2 and TRBJ1-4, with D maybe TRBD1 (5 bases). The CDR3 runs to 16 residues. Per germline, CDR1 SGHAT and CDR2 FQNNGV. The germline V and J ends were trimmed by 4 bases and 2 bases, with 14 bases remaining between them. The CDR3 nucleotides read TGTGCCAGCAGCTCACCGGGCGCAGGGACTAATGAAAAACTGTTTTTT. This gives the protein CASSSPGAGTNEKLFF.

The chain links TRBV2 to TRBJ1-2; weak D call: TRBD1 (6 bases). V lost 11 bases and J 1 base, leaving 17 bases between the germline ends. CDR1 is SNHLY, CDR2 FYNNEI, per germline. The CDR3 has 14 residues. CDR3 residues: CASQDGGVNYGYTF. In nucleotides, the CDR3 is TGTGCCTCCCAGGACGGGGGCGTTAACTATGGCTACACCTTC.

The V call is TRBV12-3 or TRBV12-4, the J call TRBJ2-3; TRBD2 matches at 7 bases. This CDR3 has 13 amino acids. Trimming cost V 9 bases and J 9 bases; bases outside gene matches: 12. The CDR3 coding sequence is TGTGCCAGTCTTAAATGGGGGAGGGTGACGCAGTATTTT. Residues: CASLKWGRVTQYF.

The chain combines TRBV27 with TRBJ2-7; D ambiguous. V was clipped by 6 bases and J by 0 bases, with 6 bases between them. Germline-derived CDR1 and CDR2 are MNHEY and SMNVEV (reference sequence). The CDR3 length is 12 residues. The CDR3 bases are TGTGCCAGCAGCAAAAACTCCTACGAGCAGTACTTC. Translation gives CASSKNSYEQYF.

This rearrangement joins TRBV6-6 to TRBJ2-1; D gene unclear. Germline loops: CDR1 MNHNY, CDR2 SVGAGI (reference sequence). There are 13 residues in the CDR3. With 2 bases removed from V and 6 bases from J, the gap between germline ends came to 8 bases. Here the CDR3 DNA reads TGTGCCAGCAGTTACACGGCATTCAATGAGCAGTTCTTC. It translates to CASSYTAFNEQFF.

This clone appeared a single time. The chain combines TRBV3-1 (or the pseudogene TRBV3-2) with TRBJ1-2, with a tentative D call TRBD1 (5 bases). This CDR3 region has 13 residues. V lost 6 bases, J lost 6 bases, and 14 bases lay in between. The germline V gene encodes CDR1 LGHDT and CDR2 YNNKEL (reference sequence). The CDR3 nucleotides read TGTGCCAGCAGATCTCAGGGAGGGGATGGCTACACCTTC. Its translation is CASRSQGGDGYTF.

V and J are TRBV5-5 and TRBJ1-3; D ambiguous. Trimming stripped 4 bases from V and 1 base from J, with 18 bases between. The CDR3 runs 17 residues. Germline V lookup: CDR1 SGHKS, CDR2 YYEKEE (reference sequence). Here the CDR3 reads CASSRESRVDSGNTIYF. The DNA for the CDR3 is TGTGCCAGCAGCCGGGAGTCGCGGGTCGATTCTGGAAACACCATATATTTT.

This chain connects TRBV2 to TRBJ2-3; D perhaps matches TRBD1 (5 bases). The CDR3 consists of 15 residues. Between the trimmed V and J ends, which lost 10 bases and 4 bases, there was a span of 21 bases. In germline, CDR1 is SNHLY, CDR2 FYNNEI. The CDR3 here is CAISPGARVADTQYF. In DNA form, the CDR3 reads TGTGCCATCTCCCCTGGGGCCAGGGTCGCAGATACGCAGTATTTT.

The chain carries TRBV18 and TRBJ1-2; D uncertain. The CDR3 covers 13 residues. Germline V lookup: CDR1 KGHSH, CDR2 LQKENI. The V gene lost 11 bases and the J gene lost 2 bases, with 15 bases spanning the gap. The CDR3 DNA reads as TGTGCCTCCGGGTCAGGACTCAACTATGGCTACACCTTC. Its translation: CASGSGLNYGYTF.

V is TRBV5-4 and J is TRBJ1-3; 7 bases align to TRBD1. The V gene end was trimmed by 2 bases and the J gene end by 1 base; junction bases not matched to a gene: 6. The CDR3 is 16 amino acids. Germline lookup yields CDR1 SGHNT and CDR2 YYREEE (reference sequence). CDR3 nucleotides: TGTGCCAGCAGCTTTAACAGGGGCTCATCTGGAAACACCATATATTTT. Translating it yields CASSFNRGSSGNTIYF.

The table lists this clone with a count of one. The chain is built from TRBV7-6 and TRBJ1-2, with 7 bases identical to TRBD1. Germline V gene data show CDR1 as SGHVS and CDR2 as FNYEAQ. The ends lost 3 bases at V and 4 bases at J; junction bases unmatched: 2. This CDR3 is built from 13 residues. CDR3 nucleotides: TGTGCCAGCAGCTTGACAGGGCCCTATGGCTACACCTTC. This sequence encodes CASSLTGPYGYTF.

This rearrangement joins TRBV4-1 to TRBJ1-1, with D possibly being TRBD1 (5 bases). Germline lookup yields CDR1 MGHRA and CDR2 YSYEKL. Trimming took 4 bases from V and 0 from J, leaving 9 bases between them. The CDR3 is 14 amino acids. The CDR3, as DNA: TGCGCCAGCAGCCGGGAGGGGTTGAACACTGAAGCTTTCTTT. It is translated as CASSREGLNTEAFF.

The rearrangement uses TRBV14 and TRBJ1-2; D is uncertain. Germline V gives CDR1 SGHDN, CDR2 FVKESK. Trimming took off 0 bases at V and 2 bases at J, with 4 bases between the two ends. The CDR3 is 13 amino acids. CDR3: CASSQERNYGYTF. CDR3 coding DNA: TGTGCCAGCAGCCAAGAGCGGAACTATGGCTACACCTTC.

This clone was recorded only once. The CDR3 loop is CATREGNTEAFF. In DNA, the CDR3 is TGTGCCACTCGTGAGGGGAACACTGAAGCTTTCTTT. The chain couples TRBV19 to TRBJ1-1; D not resolved. This CDR3 has 12 amino acids. Trimming left V 10 bases short and J 1 base short, with 10 bases between. Germline-derived CDR1 and CDR2 are LNHDA and SQIVND (reference sequence). Full variable domain (missing parts from reference TRBV19 and TRBJ1-1): DGGITQSPKYLFRKEGQNVTLSCEQNLNHDAMYWYRQDPGQGLRLIYYSQIVNDFQKGDIAEGYSVSREKKESFPLTVTSAQKNPTAFYLCATREGNTEAFFGQGTRLTVV.

This chain joins TRBV11-1 and TRBJ2-3, with D possibly being TRBD2 (6 bases). Per germline, CDR1 SGHAT and CDR2 FQDESV (reference sequence). The length of the CDR3 is 14 residues. The germline V and J ends were trimmed by 3 bases and 4 bases, with 11 bases remaining between them. The CDR3 DNA reads as TGTGCCAGCAGCTTGAATGGGGAGGCAGATACGCAGTATTTT. Its protein product is CASSLNGEADTQYF.

In its sample, this clone was seen once. The chain is built from TRBV24-1 and TRBJ2-3, with D hard to call. The V end was cut by 2 bases, the J end by 1 base, with 9 bases between. The CDR3 sequence is 15 residues long. The germline CDR1 and CDR2 sequences are KGHDR and SFDVKD. The CDR3 loop is CATSDSGFGTDTQYF. CDR3 bases: TGTGCCACCAGTGATTCGGGTTTCGGCACAGATACGCAGTATTTT.

This sequence joins TRBV7-3 and TRBJ2-3; the D is unclear. This CDR3 contains 14 residues. Deletions cut 2 bases from V and 4 bases from J, with 10 bases between. The germline V gene encodes CDR1 SGHTA and CDR2 FQGTGA. CDR3 sequence: CASSLALAADTQYF. The CDR3 coding sequence is TGTGCCAGCAGCTTAGCTTTGGCGGCAGATACGCAGTATTTT.

The genes are TRBV6-5 and TRBJ1-5, with unresolved D. CDR1 and CDR2 (germline): MNHEY, SVGAGI. The CDR3 totals 11 residues. Trimming cost V 8 bases and J 6 bases, with 8 bases left between them. The CDR3 sequence is CASGVAQPQHF. The CDR3 DNA is TGTGCCAGCGGCGTGGCTCAGCCCCAGCATTTT.

The V and J genes are TRBV7-9 and TRBJ1-1, with TRBD1 matching over 10 bases. This CDR3 has 14 residues. Germline V gives CDR1 SEHNR, CDR2 FQNEAQ (reference sequence). Trimming cost V 4 bases and J 5 bases; bases outside gene matches: 4. CDR3: CASSSGTGVTEAFF. CDR3 sequence (DNA): TGTGCCAGCAGCTCCGGGACAGGGGTAACTGAAGCTTTCTTT.

Only a few counts were recorded for this clone. The genes are TRBV4-3 and TRBJ1-5, with a possible D match to TRBD1 (5 bases). CDR3 length: 16 residues. The germline CDR1 and CDR2 sequences are LGHNA and YSLEER. Trimming stripped 0 bases from V and 3 bases from J, with 12 bases between. The DNA of the CDR3 is TGCGCCAGCAGCCAAGATAGGTACAGGCCCAATCAGCCCCAGCATTTT. Protein: CASSQDRYRPNQPQHF.